The 8 T cell receptor beta chains reported below all come from one sample, sequenced in a study of blood T cells in healthy people across ages. Together with a sample-barcoded 5' primer, a J-beta primer mix was included in a second PCR lasting roughly 6 to 12 cycles. Each CDR3 protein gets one entry after TCRdb re-called the 5' RACE reads with MiXCR. The repertoire consists of 650,000 to 800,000 distinct CDR3 sequences, with around two fifths occurring once and the leading ten covering roughly 19%. Sequences were obtained from blood. Every receptor here comes from a man between 60 and 75 years old in good health.

The rearrangement joins TRBV24-1 to TRBJ1-5; 8 bases fit TRBD1. CDR3 length: 16 residues. V lost 4 bases, J lost 3 bases, and 7 bases stayed unmatched. Germline V lookup: CDR1 KGHDR, CDR2 SFDVKD. The CDR3 loop is CATSEGGTGNNQPQHF. The CDR3 DNA reads TGTGCCACCAGTGAGGGGGGGACAGGAAACAATCAGCCCCAGCATTTT.

The rearrangement links TRBV12-3 or TRBV12-4 to TRBJ1-5; no reliable D call. The V end lost 6 bases, the J end lost 7 bases, and 13 bases lay between the germline ends. The CDR3 consists of 13 residues. The CDR3 coding sequence is TGTGCCAGCAGCCTATCCCTCACCCAGCCCCAGCATTTT. This gives the protein CASSLSLTQPQHF.

The chain is built from TRBV29-1 and TRBJ2-1; 8 bases map to TRBD2. The V and J ends lost 7 bases and 9 bases, in that order; junction bases with no gene match: 23. Germline V gene data show CDR1 as SQVTM and CDR2 as ANQGSEA. This CDR3 contains 17 residues. CDR3 in amino acids: CSASYAIQAGGDGEQFF. CDR3 in DNA: TGCAGCGCCTCATACGCTATACAGGCGGGGGGAGATGGTGAGCAGTTCTTC.

The rearrangement uses TRBV20-1 and TRBJ1-4; weak D call: TRBD1 (6 bases). Deletions cut 3 bases from V and 8 bases from J, with 16 bases between. CDR3 length: 14 amino acids. Germline loops: CDR1 DFQATT, CDR2 SNEGSKA (reference sequence). Here the CDR3 DNA reads TGCAGTGCTAGGGAAGCAGGGGCTGCAGAAAAACTGTTTTTT. Its translation is CSAREAGAAEKLFF.

The V and J genes are TRBV3-1 and TRBJ2-5, with D perhaps matching TRBD1 (6 bases). The CDR3 length is 13 residues. V was cut by 1 base and J by 11 bases, with 14 bases left in between. Germline-derived CDR1 and CDR2 are LGHDT and YNNKEL (reference sequence). The CDR3 nucleotides are TGTGCCAGCAGCCAAGCAATCAGGGGAGAGCAGTACTTC. It encodes CASSQAIRGEQYF.

The V call is TRBV6-2 or TRBV6-3, the J call TRBJ2-1, with 9 bases identical to TRBD1. The CDR3 extends over 14 amino acids. The germline gives CDR1 MNHEY, CDR2 SVGEGT. Losses at the gene ends were 7 bases for V and 4 bases for J; bases not matched to a gene: 5. CDR3 DNA sequence: TGTGCCAGCACCAAGACAGGGGGGTACAATGAGCAGTTCTTC. This codes for CASTKTGGYNEQFF.

Ten or more counts support this clonotype. The V gene is TRBV27, the J gene TRBJ1-5; unclear D gene. Trimming pared 2 bases from V and 6 bases from J, leaving 11 bases between. CDR1 MNHEY and CDR2 SMNVEV come from the germline V gene (reference sequence). This CDR3 spans 14 amino acids. The CDR3 DNA reads TGTGCCAGCAGTTTACTGGGTTTTGGTCAGCCCCAGCATTTT. Amino acid sequence: CASSLLGFGQPQHF.

The chain recombines TRBV20-1 with TRBJ1-1; possible D gene TRBD1, 6 bases. Trimming took 7 bases from V and 1 from J, leaving 13 bases between them. The CDR3 has 13 amino acids. The germline CDR1 and CDR2 sequences are DFQATT and SNEGSKA (reference sequence). The CDR3 is CSGRGDGNTEAFF. CDR3 in DNA: TGCAGTGGCAGGGGAGATGGGAACACTGAAGCTTTCTTT.